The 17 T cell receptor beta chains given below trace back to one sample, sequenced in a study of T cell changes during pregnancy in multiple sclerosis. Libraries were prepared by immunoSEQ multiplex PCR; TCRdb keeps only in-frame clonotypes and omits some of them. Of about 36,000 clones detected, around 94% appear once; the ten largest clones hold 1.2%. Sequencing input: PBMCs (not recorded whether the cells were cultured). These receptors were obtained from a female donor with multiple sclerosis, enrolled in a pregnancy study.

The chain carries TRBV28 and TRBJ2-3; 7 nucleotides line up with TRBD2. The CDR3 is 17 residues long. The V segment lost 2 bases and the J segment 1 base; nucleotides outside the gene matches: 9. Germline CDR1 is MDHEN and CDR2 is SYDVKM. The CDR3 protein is CASSLPVPLAGTDTQYF. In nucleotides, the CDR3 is TGTGCCAGCAGTTTACCAGTACCTCTAGCGGGCACAGATACGCAGTATTTT.

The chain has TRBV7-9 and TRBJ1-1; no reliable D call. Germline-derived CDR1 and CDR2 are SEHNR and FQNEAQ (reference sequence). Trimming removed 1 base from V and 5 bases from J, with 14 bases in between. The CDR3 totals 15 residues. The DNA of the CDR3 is TGTGCCAGCAGCTTAGTAGTACGGGTAGGGACTGAAGCTTTCTTT. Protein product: CASSLVVRVGTEAFF.

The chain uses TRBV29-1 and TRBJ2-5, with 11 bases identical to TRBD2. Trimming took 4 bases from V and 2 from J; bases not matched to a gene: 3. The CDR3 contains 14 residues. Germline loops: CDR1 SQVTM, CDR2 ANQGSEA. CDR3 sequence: CSVGLAGGQETQYF. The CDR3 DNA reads TGCAGCGTTGGGCTAGCGGGAGGACAAGAGACCCAGTACTTC.

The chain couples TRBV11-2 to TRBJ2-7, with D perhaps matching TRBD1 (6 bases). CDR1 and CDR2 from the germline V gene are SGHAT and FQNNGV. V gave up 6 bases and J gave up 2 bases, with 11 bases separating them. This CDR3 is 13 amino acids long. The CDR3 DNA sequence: TGTGCCAGCAGTCGCGACAGGCCCTACGAGCAGTACTTC. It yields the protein CASSRDRPYEQYF.

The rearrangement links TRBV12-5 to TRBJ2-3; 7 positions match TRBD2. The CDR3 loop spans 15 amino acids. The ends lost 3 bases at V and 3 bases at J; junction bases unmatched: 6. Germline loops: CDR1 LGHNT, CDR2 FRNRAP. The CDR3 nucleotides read TGTGCTAGTGGTTTATTAGCCGGGGGGACAGATACGCAGTATTTT. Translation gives CASGLLAGGTDTQYF.

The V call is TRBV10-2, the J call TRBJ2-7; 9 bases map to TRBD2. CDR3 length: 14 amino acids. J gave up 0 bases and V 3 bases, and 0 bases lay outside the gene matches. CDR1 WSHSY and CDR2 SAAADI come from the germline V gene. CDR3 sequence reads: CASSDSGSSYEQYF. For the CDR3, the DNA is TGCGCCAGCAGTGATAGCGGGAGCTCCTACGAGCAGTACTTC.

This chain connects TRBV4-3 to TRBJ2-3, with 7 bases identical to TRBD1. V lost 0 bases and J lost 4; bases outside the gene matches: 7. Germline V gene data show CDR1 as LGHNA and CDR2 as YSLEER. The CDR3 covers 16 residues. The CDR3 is CASSQDLRGRPDTQYF. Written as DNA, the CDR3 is TGCGCCAGCAGCCAAGATCTAAGGGGGCGGCCAGATACGCAGTATTTT.

The chain's CDR3 is CAWRGTAGDFSGNTIYF. DNA for the CDR3: TGTGCCTGGAGGGGGACCGCCGGGGACTTCTCTGGAAACACCATATATTTT. This chain joins TRBV30 and TRBJ1-3; possibly TRBD1 for D (5 bases). The CDR3 length is 17 residues. The V gene's germline CDR1 is GTSNPN and CDR2 SVGIG (reference sequence). V shed 3 bases and J shed 0 bases, with 18 bases lying between them.

The CDR3 nucleotides read TGTGCCAGCTCCCCTAGAGGGGCGAGCGGTGGCTACACCTTC. Its protein product is CASSPRGASGGYTF. J is TRBJ1-2 and V is TRBV18; D perhaps matches TRBD1 (5 bases). In germline, CDR1 is KGHSH, CDR2 LQKENI. This CDR3 contains 14 residues. V gave up 6 bases and J gave up 7 bases, with 18 bases separating them.

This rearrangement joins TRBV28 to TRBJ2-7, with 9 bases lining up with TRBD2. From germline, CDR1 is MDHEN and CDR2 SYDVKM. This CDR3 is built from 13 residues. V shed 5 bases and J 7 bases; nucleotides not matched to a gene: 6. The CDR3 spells CASSVSGSREQYF. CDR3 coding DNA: TGTGCCAGCAGTGTTAGCGGGAGCAGGGAGCAGTACTTC.

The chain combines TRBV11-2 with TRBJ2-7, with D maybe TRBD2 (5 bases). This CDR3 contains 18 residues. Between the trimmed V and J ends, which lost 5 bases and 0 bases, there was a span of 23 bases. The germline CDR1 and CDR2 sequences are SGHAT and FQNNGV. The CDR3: CASSPSVPRGPLSYEQYF. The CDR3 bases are TGTGCCAGCAGCCCCTCGGTTCCCCGCGGGCCTCTCTCCTACGAGCAGTACTTC.

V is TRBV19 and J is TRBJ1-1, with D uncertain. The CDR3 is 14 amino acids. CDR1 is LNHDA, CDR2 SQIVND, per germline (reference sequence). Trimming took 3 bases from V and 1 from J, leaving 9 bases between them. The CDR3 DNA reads TGTGCCAGTAGTATCCGAGGGCCGAACACTGAAGCTTTCTTT. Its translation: CASSIRGPNTEAFF.

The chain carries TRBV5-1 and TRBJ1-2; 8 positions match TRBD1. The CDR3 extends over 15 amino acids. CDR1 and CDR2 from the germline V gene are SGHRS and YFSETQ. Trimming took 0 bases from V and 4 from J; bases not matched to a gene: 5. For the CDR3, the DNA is TGCGCCAGCAGCTTGGGGGACAGGACAGCCTATGGCTACACCTTC. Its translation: CASSLGDRTAYGYTF.

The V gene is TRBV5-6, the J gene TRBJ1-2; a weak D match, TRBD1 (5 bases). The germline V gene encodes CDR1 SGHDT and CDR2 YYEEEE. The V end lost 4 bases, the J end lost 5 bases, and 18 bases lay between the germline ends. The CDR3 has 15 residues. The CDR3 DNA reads TGTGCCAGCAGCCCCTACGGAGGGGATGGGTATGGCTACACCTTC. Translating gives CASSPYGGDGYGYTF. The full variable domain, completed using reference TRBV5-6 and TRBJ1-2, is DAGVTQSPTHLIKTRGQQVTLRCSPKSGHDTVSWYQQALGQGPQFIFQYYEEEERQRGNFPDRFSGHQFPNYSSELNVNALLLGDSALYLCASSPYGGDGYGYTFGSGTRLTVV.

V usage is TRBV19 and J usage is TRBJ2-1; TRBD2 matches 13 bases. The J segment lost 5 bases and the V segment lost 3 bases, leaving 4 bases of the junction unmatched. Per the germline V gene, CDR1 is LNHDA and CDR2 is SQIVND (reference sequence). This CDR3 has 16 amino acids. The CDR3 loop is CASSILGLAGDNEQFF. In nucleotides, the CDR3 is TGTGCCAGTAGTATCTTAGGACTAGCGGGGGACAATGAGCAGTTCTTC.

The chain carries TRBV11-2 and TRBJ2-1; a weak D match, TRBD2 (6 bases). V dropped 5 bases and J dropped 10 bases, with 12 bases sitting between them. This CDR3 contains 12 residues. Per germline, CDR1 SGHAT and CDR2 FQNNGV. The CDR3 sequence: CASSLTSREQFF. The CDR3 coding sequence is TGTGCCAGCAGCCTGACTAGTAGGGAGCAGTTCTTC.

The CDR3 bases are TGTGCTAGTGGTTTGAATCAGCCCCAGCATTTT. It yields the protein CASGLNQPQHF. The V and J genes are TRBV12-5 and TRBJ1-5; no reliable D call. CDR3 length: 11 amino acids. V shed 2 bases and J shed 4 bases, with 0 bases lying between them. Germline-derived CDR1 and CDR2 are LGHNT and FRNRAP. Looking up the rest from reference TRBV12-5 and TRBJ1-5 gives the full variable domain: DARVTQTPRHKVTEMGQEVTMRCQPILGHNTVFWYRQTMMQGLELLAYFRNRAPLDDSGMPKDRFSAEMPDATLATLKIQPSEPRDSAVYFCASGLNQPQHFGDGTRLSIL.